The 21 T cell receptor beta chains presented below share a single source sample, sequenced in a study of graft-versus-host responses after intestinal transplantation. Libraries were prepared by immunoSEQ multiplex PCR; TCRdb keeps only in-frame clonotypes and omits some of them. Of approximately 92,000 clones in the sample, around nine tenths were seen once. These receptors' antigens are unknown. The sequences come from unstimulated CD8+ T cells sorted from spleen or lymph node cells, collected before intestinal transplant. The receptors were gathered from a human donor who received an intestinal transplant.

The chain has TRBV13 and TRBJ2-3, with 7 bases aligning to TRBD2. With V trimmed by 10 bases and J by 4 bases, 11 bases remained unmatched. Germline V gene data show CDR1 as PRHDT and CDR2 as FYEKMQ (reference sequence). The CDR3 covers 14 residues. Here the CDR3 reads CATTRGVEADTQYF. The DNA of the CDR3 is TGTGCCACCACTCGGGGGGTGGAGGCAGATACGCAGTATTTT.

The rearrangement links TRBV5-6 to TRBJ2-1; TRBD2 matches at 7 bases. This CDR3 is 17 amino acids long. Germline-derived CDR1 and CDR2 are SGHDT and YYEEEE. After removal of 4 bases from V and 5 bases from J, the junction contained 15 bases not matched to a gene. The CDR3 bases are TGTGCCAGCAGCCCGGGAGGTATAGTGGGCTTCGACAATGAGCAGTTCTTC. Its translation is CASSPGGIVGFDNEQFF. The variable domain in full, completed from reference TRBV5-6 and TRBJ2-1, reads DAGVTQSPTHLIKTRGQQVTLRCSPKSGHDTVSWYQQALGQGPQFIFQYYEEEERQRGNFPDRFSGHQFPNYSSELNVNALLLGDSALYLCASSPGGIVGFDNEQFFGPGTRLTVL.

The chain has TRBV5-1 and TRBJ2-3; D gene unclear. Germline CDR1 SGHRS, CDR2 YFSETQ. This CDR3 contains 13 residues. V dropped 0 bases and J dropped 2 bases, with 4 bases sitting between them. Here the CDR3 DNA reads TGCGCCAGCAGCTTGGCCCCCACAGATACGCAGTATTTT. This sequence encodes CASSLAPTDTQYF. Full variable domain (rest looked up from reference TRBV5-1 and TRBJ2-3): KAGVTQTPRYLIKTRGQQVTLSCSPISGHRSVSWYQQTPGQGLQFLFEYFSETQRNKGNFPGRFSGRQFSNSRSEMNVSTLELGDSALYLCASSLAPTDTQYFGPGTRLTVL.

The genes are TRBV15 and TRBJ2-5; no definite D call. The V and J ends lost 2 bases and 1 base respectively, with 11 bases between them. This CDR3 comprises 15 residues. The germline gives CDR1 LNHNV, CDR2 YYDKDF (reference sequence). CDR3 sequence reads: CATSRPNGRQETQYF. CDR3 in DNA: TGTGCCACCAGCAGACCAAACGGACGCCAAGAGACCCAGTACTTC.

V and J are TRBV2 and TRBJ1-3, with D perhaps matching TRBD1 (6 bases). The CDR3 is 15 amino acids. V gave up 3 bases and J gave up 1 base, with 10 bases separating them. The germline CDR1 and CDR2 sequences are SNHLY and FYNNEI. The CDR3 loop is CASSDLGGSGNTIYF. The CDR3 coding sequence is TGTGCCAGCAGTGACCTAGGGGGATCTGGAAACACCATATATTTT.

The chain is built from TRBV19 and TRBJ1-2; D unclear. The CDR3 is made up of 14 amino acids. CDR1 is LNHDA and CDR2 is SQIVND in the germline V gene (reference sequence). Trimming took 3 bases from V and 8 from J, leaving 16 bases between them. As DNA, the CDR3 is TGTGCCAGTAGTATGGAGGTGCGTCTAGGGGGCTACACCTTC. It is translated as CASSMEVRLGGYTF.

This sequence joins TRBV7-9 and TRBJ1-1; a weak D match, TRBD1 (5 bases). Trimming left V 5 bases short and J 6 bases short, with 13 bases between. The CDR3 extends over 13 amino acids. The germline V gene encodes CDR1 SEHNR and CDR2 FQNEAQ (reference sequence). The CDR3 is CASSRDPSPEAFF. As DNA, the CDR3 is TGTGCCAGCAGCCGGGACCCGTCCCCTGAAGCTTTCTTT.

The CDR3 coding sequence is TGTGCCAGCAGCCAAGATGACAGCGGGGGGGCCGGGGAGCTGTTTTTT. This gives the protein CASSQDDSGGAGELFF. This chain connects TRBV4-2 to TRBJ2-2; 10 bases map to TRBD2. The CDR3 spans 16 residues. V lost 0 bases, J lost 6 bases, and 4 bases stayed unmatched. Germline lookup yields CDR1 LGHNA and CDR2 YNFKEQ.

The chain is built from TRBV11-2 and TRBJ2-1; D is unresolved. V lost 4 bases, J lost 6 bases, and 13 bases lay in between. The germline V gene encodes CDR1 SGHAT and CDR2 FQNNGV. The CDR3 spans 14 residues. The CDR3 is CASSSTSPGNEQFF. The CDR3 DNA reads TGTGCCAGCAGCTCGACCTCACCGGGCAATGAGCAGTTCTTC.

This chain links TRBV2 with TRBJ2-1; 8 bases are shared with TRBD2. Germline lookup yields CDR1 SNHLY and CDR2 FYNNEI. J gave up 6 bases and V 11 bases, and 12 bases lay outside the gene matches. The CDR3 is made up of 14 amino acids. The DNA for the CDR3 is TGTGCCGGCGGGGGGCAGGGAGGAACCAATGAGCAGTTCTTC. It specifies CAGGGQGGTNEQFF.

V usage is TRBV6-5 and J usage is TRBJ2-7, with D possibly being TRBD1 (6 bases). The CDR3 covers 14 residues. Trimming cost V 2 bases and J 3 bases, with 11 bases left between them. Germline V gene lookup returns CDR1 MNHEY and CDR2 SVGAGI. For the CDR3, the DNA is TGTGCCAGCAGTTACGGGGCAGGGGACTACGAGCAGTACTTC. It yields the protein CASSYGAGDYEQYF.

The chain joins TRBV5-1 to TRBJ2-2; possible D gene TRBD1, 5 bases. Trimming left V 2 bases short and J 6 bases short, with 11 bases between. Per germline, CDR1 SGHRS and CDR2 YFSETQ. This CDR3 has 14 amino acids. CDR3 sequence reads: CASSFLRGSGELFF. Here the CDR3 DNA reads TGCGCCAGCAGCTTTTTAAGGGGTTCCGGGGAGCTGTTTTTT.

The V and J genes are TRBV2 and TRBJ2-5, with a tentative D call TRBD1 (5 bases). V was clipped by 8 bases and J by 1 base, with 14 bases between them. The CDR3 has 14 residues. Germline CDR1 SNHLY, CDR2 FYNNEI. The CDR3, as DNA: TGTGCCAGCCCAGGGTTTGAGAGCCAAGAGACCCAGTACTTC. As protein: CASPGFESQETQYF. The variable domain in full, completed from reference TRBV2 and TRBJ2-5, reads EPEVTQTPSHQVTQMGQEVILRCVPISNHLYFYWYRQILGQKVEFLVSFYNNEISEKSEIFDDQFSVERPDGSNFTLKIRSTKLEDSAMYFCASPGFESQETQYFGPGTRLLVL.

This clone has more than one count but fewer than ten. The chain employs TRBV5-6 and TRBJ1-5; no clear D gene. Trimming cost V 2 bases and J 7 bases, with 7 bases left between them. Germline V CDR1 and CDR2: SGHDT, YYEEEE. The CDR3 has 12 residues. CDR3 region: CASSFNGQPQHF. The CDR3 bases are TGTGCCAGCAGCTTTAACGGACAGCCCCAGCATTTT.

The chain links TRBV6-1 to TRBJ2-7; D is unclear. Trimming stripped 5 bases from V and 1 base from J, with 6 bases between. CDR3 length equals 12 residues. Germline V gene sequence: CDR1 MNHNS, CDR2 SASEGT. The DNA of the CDR3 is TGTGCCAGCAGTTTTGAATCCTACGAGCAGTACTTC. This encodes CASSFESYEQYF.

The chain uses TRBV6-5 and TRBJ2-7, with TRBD2 matching 9 bases. The J segment lost 4 bases and the V segment lost 6 bases, leaving 4 bases of the junction unmatched. Germline CDR1 and CDR2: MNHEY and SVGAGI. The CDR3 is 13 amino acids. CDR3 in DNA: TGTGCCAGCAGCCCGACTAGCGGATACGAGCAGTACTTC. It codes for CASSPTSGYEQYF.

The chain uses TRBV30 and TRBJ1-2; D gene unclear. CDR1 is GTSNPN, CDR2 SVGIG, per germline (reference sequence). The CDR3 is 14 residues long. The germline V and J ends were trimmed by 1 base and 3 bases, with 12 bases remaining between them. The CDR3 here is CAWSADYGYYGYTF. The CDR3 DNA sequence: TGTGCCTGGAGTGCAGACTATGGTTACTATGGCTACACCTTC.

On this clone itself: This specimen includes other DNA sequences encoding the same CDR3. The V call is TRBV27, the J call TRBJ2-1; TRBD1 matches 7 bases. The germline V gene has CDR1 MNHEY and CDR2 SMNVEV (reference sequence). CDR3 length: 13 amino acids. Germline trimming cut 3 bases from V and 7 bases from J; bases unmatched to any gene: 3. Here the CDR3 DNA reads TGTGCCAGCAGTTTGGGCAGGGGGAATGAGCAGTTCTTC. This encodes CASSLGRGNEQFF.

The V call is TRBV23-1, the J call TRBJ1-4; 8 bases are shared with TRBD1. TRBV23-1 is given ORF status, its function remaining uncertain. This CDR3 is 12 amino acids long. Trimming removed 10 bases from V and 4 bases from J; junction bases left unmatched: 2. In DNA, the CDR3 is TGCGCCACACAGGGGGATAATGAAAAACTGTTTTTT. As protein: CATQGDNEKLFF.

J is TRBJ1-5 and V is TRBV5-4, with D possibly being TRBD1 (5 bases). The CDR3 runs to 15 residues. V lost 1 base and J lost 3, with 11 bases in between. The germline CDR1 and CDR2 sequences are SGHNT and YYREEE (reference sequence). CDR3 coding DNA: TGTGCCAGCAGCTTGAGCTCAGGGAACAATCAGCCCCAGCATTTT. Translated: CASSLSSGNNQPQHF.

The chain joins TRBV6-5 to TRBJ1-6; D call uncertain. The germline V gene has CDR1 MNHEY and CDR2 SVGAGI. Trimming left V 0 bases short and J 10 bases short, with 7 bases between. CDR3 length: 13 residues. The CDR3 bases are TGTGCCAGCAGTTACTCGGTAGCCTCACCCCTCCACTTT. Protein product: CASSYSVASPLHF.